This TCR beta chain was recovered during a study of blood T cell repertoires in COVID-19. For the study at large: COVID-19 samples collected from the United States, Italy and Spain covered acute and convalescent phases. Sample material is recorded as cDNA or gDNA derived from T cells, B-cell-depleted T cells, or PBMCs.

Original handling: Counts of nucleated cells, estimated from reference gene primer amplification, were obtained. Some clones are missing from TCRdb's copy, which holds only in-frame ones; the method was immunoSEQ multiplex PCR. D and trimming were read from the DNA, whereas the V and J calls and clone size are those reported in that table. This table holds about 140,000 clones, around three quarters found once. Germline V lookup: CDR1 SQVTM, CDR2 ANQGSEA. The CDR3 is 14 residues long. With V trimmed by 7 bases and J by 6 bases, 9 bases remained unmatched. The sequenced material came from peripheral blood. The origin of this receptor is a middle-aged man with active or convalescent COVID-19. J is TRBJ2-1 and V is TRBV29-1, with TRBD2 matching 10 bases. The CDR3 here is CSARKREGLNEQFF. The CDR3 bases are TGCAGCGCCCGAAAGCGGGAGGGCCTCAATGAGCAGTTCTTC.